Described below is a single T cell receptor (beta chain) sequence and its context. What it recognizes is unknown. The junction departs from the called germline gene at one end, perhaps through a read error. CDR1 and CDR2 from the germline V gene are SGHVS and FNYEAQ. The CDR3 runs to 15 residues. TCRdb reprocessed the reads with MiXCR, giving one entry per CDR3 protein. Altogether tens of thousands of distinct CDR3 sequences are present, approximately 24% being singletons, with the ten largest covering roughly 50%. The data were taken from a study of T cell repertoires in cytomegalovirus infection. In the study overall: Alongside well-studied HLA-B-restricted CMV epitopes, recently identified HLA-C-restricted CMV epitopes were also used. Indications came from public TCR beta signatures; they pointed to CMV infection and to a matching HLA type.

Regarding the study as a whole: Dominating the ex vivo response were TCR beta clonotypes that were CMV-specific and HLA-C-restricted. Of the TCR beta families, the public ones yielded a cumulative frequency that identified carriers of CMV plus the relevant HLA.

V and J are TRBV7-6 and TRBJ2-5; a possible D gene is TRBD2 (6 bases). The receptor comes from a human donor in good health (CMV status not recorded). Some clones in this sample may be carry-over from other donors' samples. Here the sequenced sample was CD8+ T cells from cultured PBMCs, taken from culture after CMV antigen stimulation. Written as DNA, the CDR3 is TGTGCTAGCAGCTTAGGGAGGTCCGAGAGGGAGACCCAGTACTTC. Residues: CASSLGRSERETQYF. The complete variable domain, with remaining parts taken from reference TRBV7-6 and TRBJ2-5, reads GAGVSQSPRYKVTKRGQDVALRCDPISGHVSLYWYRQALGQGPEFLTYFNYEAQQDKSGLPNDRFSAERPEGSISTLTIQRTEQRDSAMYRCASSLGRSERETQYFGPGTRLLVL.